This is a list of T cell receptor beta chains from one sample in a study of memory CD4+ T cells and cytomegalovirus serostatus. Repertoires were generated with immunoSEQ multiplex PCR, while TCRdb's copy carries only in-frame clones and drops some. The table records 65,000 to 95,000 clones, approximately 80% of them present only once. The sequenced material came from memory CD4+ T cells from blood. The receptors shown here come from an adult in good health and CMV-seronegative. CDR3s include the opening cysteine and the closing phenylalanine or tryptophan. The size of a clone is reported for some rows only, either as once, few or many, or as a class for expanded clones.

abundance	len	v_gene	j_gene	CDR3aa
.	14	TRBV30	TRBJ1-1	CAWRTGALNTEAFF
.	13	TRBV7-3	TRBJ2-5	CASSLTPTATQYF
.	14	TRBV6-5	TRBJ1-2	CASSSGGVDYGYTF
.	14	TRBV6-5	TRBJ1-4	CASSYSRANEKLFF
.	12	TRBV11-1	TRBJ1-1	CASSFFDTEAFF
once	15	TRBV7-3	TRBJ2-1	CASSLNSGRGNEQFF
.	16	TRBV5-1	TRBJ2-3	CASSSDRGTSTDTQYF
.	19	TRBV9	TRBJ1-3	CASSVEFRGQGSSGNTIYF
.	14	TRBV11-2	TRBJ1-3	CASSQQGAGNTIYF
few	16	TRBV29-1	TRBJ1-1	CSVRGQGSSSGTEAFF
.	16	TRBV4-3	TRBJ1-3	CASSQMTVLSGNTIYF
.	18	TRBV4-2	TRBJ2-3	CASSQGFGTSGGTDTQYF
.	14	TRBV6-6	TRBJ2-3	CASSYPTRTDTQYF
.	12	TRBV28	TRBJ2-5	CASSPTPETQYF
.	14	TRBV18	TRBJ2-7	CASSPSGSTYEQYF
.	14	TRBV4-1	TRBJ2-3	CASSQGFVTDTQYF
.	16	TRBV6-5	TRBJ2-1	CASSYQIGQGRNEQFF
.	14	TRBV2	TRBJ1-1	CASSEQGGEAEAFF
few	14	TRBV5-1	TRBJ1-1	CASSLSPGATEAFF
.	17	TRBV7-2	TRBJ2-1	CASSLAGLAGIYNEQFF
.	14	TRBV5-6	TRBJ1-2	CASSLKGIDYGYTF
.	16	TRBV7-2	TRBJ1-2	CASSIFGGYENYGYTF
.	14	TRBV5-4	TRBJ1-2	CASSPDTGNYGYTF
.	14	TRBV19	TRBJ2-2	CATRGLQWAGELFF
.	15	TRBV25-1	TRBJ1-6	CASSEIHDEYSPLHF
.	14	TRBV4-1	TRBJ1-4	CASSQDGYNEKLFF
.	13	TRBV28	TRBJ1-1	CASSATGLTEAFF
once	16	TRBV18	TRBJ1-2	CASYNTGTGLDYGYTF